The 3 T cell receptor beta chains given below trace back to one sample, sequenced in a study of shared clonotypes between healthy human individuals. The protocol was immunoSEQ multiplex PCR, while the TCRdb copy is restricted to in-frame clones and leaves out a portion. The sample records over 2,000,000 clones, 93% being singletons. It was CD45RO-negative cells, positively selected for CCR7, that made up naive CD8 cells, with terminally differentiated effector memory CD45RA+ cells excluded. The specimen was naive CD8+ T cells from PBMCs. Every receptor here comes from a man younger than 35 in good health. Some clones in this sample may be carry-over from other donors' samples.

The chain links TRBV28 to TRBJ2-1; 8 nucleotides align to TRBD1. The CDR3 runs to 14 residues. V dropped 2 bases and J dropped 5; count of bases not matched to a gene: 2. Germline-derived CDR1 and CDR2 are MDHEN and SYDVKM. CDR3 nucleotides: TGTGCCAGCAGTTTAGGGACAGGCCACAATGAGCAGTTCTTC. Residues: CASSLGTGHNEQFF.

The chain carries TRBV7-8 and TRBJ2-3, with D perhaps matching TRBD1 or TRBD2 (5 bases each). CDR3 length equals 13 residues. Germline CDR1 SGHVS, CDR2 FQNEAQ. V was clipped by 5 bases and J by 2 bases, with 8 bases between them. Here the CDR3 DNA reads TGTGCCAGCAGCCGGGACCCCACAGATACGCAGTATTTT. Translated: CASSRDPTDTQYF. The full variable domain, in which reference TRBV7-8 and TRBJ2-3 provide the parts outside the CDR3, is GAGVSQSPRYKVAKRGQDVALRCDPISGHVSLFWYQQALGQGPEFLTYFQNEAQLDKSGLPSDRFFAERPEGSVSTLKIQRTQQEDSAVYLCASSRDPTDTQYFGPGTRLTVL.

In regard to this clone: A read error may produce the germline difference seen at one junction end. V is TRBV30 and J is TRBJ2-7, with 10 bases that match TRBD2. Germline-derived CDR1 and CDR2 are GTSNPN and SVGIG (reference sequence). The CDR3 consists of 13 residues. The CDR3 protein is CPLRLAGVCEQYF. The CDR3 nucleotides are TGCCCCCTACGTCTAGCGGGAGTTTGCGAGCAGTACTTC.